This T cell receptor beta chain appears in the sequencing data of a study of blood T cell repertoires in COVID-19. Generated by immunoSEQ multiplex PCR, the TCRdb table keeps only in-frame clones and is missing some. The table lists about 270,000 clones, around 92% of them singletons. Looked up from germline, CDR1 is LNHNV and CDR2 is YYDKDF (reference sequence). V lost 6 bases to trimming and J lost 1 base; unmatched junction nucleotides: 5. CDR3 length: 15 amino acids. The sequenced sample was PBMCs or T cells enriched from blood (not recorded which). This TCR derives from a woman aged 60-75 years who had recovered from COVID-19. V gene TRBV15 combines with J gene TRBJ2-1; 8 bases are shared with TRBD2. The chain's CDR3 is CATSLAGTSYNEQFF. CDR3 bases: TGTGCCACCAGTTTAGCGGGAACGTCCTACAATGAGCAGTTCTTC. Together with reference TRBV15 and TRBJ2-1, the CDR3 gives the full variable domain: DAMVIQNPRYQVTQFGKPVTLSCSQTLNHNVMYWYQQKSSQAPKLLFHYYDKDFNNEADTPDNFQSRRPNTSFCFLDIRSPGLGDTAMYLCATSLAGTSYNEQFFGPGTRLTVL.